This T cell receptor beta chain was recorded in a study of T cell responses to AZD1222 COVID-19 vaccine. Produced via immunoSEQ multiplex PCR; TCRdb's table is partial and in-frame only. The sample lists approximately 90,000 clones, roughly 90% occurring once. Concerning this clone itself: Its cognate antigen is unknown.

Points from the study as a whole: The peak T cell response came first, and repertoires were sampled only after it.

The germline V gene has CDR1 LNHDA and CDR2 SQIVND (reference sequence). The CDR3 is made up of 14 amino acids. Trimming removed 6 bases from V and 1 base from J; junction bases left unmatched: 1. This chain links TRBV19 with TRBJ2-2; TRBD1 matches at 8 bases. The receptor was derived from an adult in good health. The starting material was peripheral blood, obtained on day 0 of AZD1222 vaccination. The CDR3 sequence is CASRTGENTGELFF. In nucleotides, the CDR3 is TGTGCCAGTAGGACAGGGGAGAACACCGGGGAGCTGTTTTTT.